This is a list of T cell receptor beta chains from one sample in a study of sequential checkpoint blockade in melanoma. Produced via immunoSEQ multiplex PCR; TCRdb's table is partial and in-frame only. Of some 16,000 clones detected, over 70% appear once; the ten largest clones hold approximately 12%. The source material was CD8+ T cells sorted from blood (inferred from file names), sampled from a patient given nivolumab and ipilimumab in sequence. All receptors come from a human donor with melanoma. The conserved cysteine and the conserved F or W are not part of the CDR3 here. The order of the fields is J gene, V gene, CDR3 protein.

J gene: TRBJ2-1; V gene: TRBV7-6; CDR3 protein: ASSPYALSSYNEQF
J gene: TRBJ1-6; V gene: TRBV19; CDR3 protein: ASSIGGHNNSPLH
J gene: TRBJ2-7; V gene: TRBV7-6; CDR3 protein: ASGTGYYEQY
J gene: TRBJ2-7; V gene: TRBV5-5; CDR3 protein: ASSLGSSYEQY
J gene: TRBJ2-7; V gene: TRBV4-2; CDR3 protein: ASSEKQGQFYEQY
J gene: TRBJ2-7; V gene: TRBV4-3; CDR3 protein: ASSQEVQGREDEQY
J gene: TRBJ2-7; V gene: TRBV9; CDR3 protein: ASSPGTKGDEQY
J gene: TRBJ2-7; V gene: TRBV7-2; CDR3 protein: ASSLRQGQVYEQY
J gene: TRBJ2-7; V gene: TRBV7-9; CDR3 protein: ASSLPGGWAEQY
J gene: TRBJ2-7; V gene: TRBV6-4; CDR3 protein: ASRRPGQGYEQY
J gene: TRBJ2-5; V gene: TRBV27; CDR3 protein: ASSSRDRGQETQY
J gene: TRBJ2-7; V gene: TRBV5-1; CDR3 protein: ASRGSGGAYEQY
J gene: TRBJ1-2; V gene: TRBV27; CDR3 protein: ASTLQSGGLYGYA
J gene: TRBJ2-7; V gene: TRBV2; CDR3 protein: ASSEETRTGYEQY
J gene: TRBJ2-7; V gene: TRBV2; CDR3 protein: ASSEVYSVTSSYEQY
J gene: TRBJ2-7; V gene: TRBV27; CDR3 protein: ASRMGTVTYEQY
J gene: TRBJ1-4; V gene: TRBV9; CDR3 protein: ASSVDGQGGGGEKLF
J gene: TRBJ1-3; V gene: TRBV9; CDR3 protein: ASSVALQGLGNTIY
J gene: TRBJ1-2; V gene: TRBV2; CDR3 protein: ASSDYRGPNYGYT
J gene: TRBJ2-7; V gene: TRBV5-1; CDR3 protein: ASGVADSYEQY
J gene: TRBJ2-7; V gene: TRBV11-3; CDR3 protein: ASSLRGGSSYEQY
J gene: TRBJ2-7; V gene: TRBV4-1; CDR3 protein: ASSQDLAASYEQY
J gene: TRBJ1-1; V gene: TRBV7-2; CDR3 protein: ASSLAAAEAF
J gene: TRBJ2-7; V gene: TRBV11-2; CDR3 protein: ASSLGSSYEQY
J gene: TRBJ1-5; V gene: TRBV4-2; CDR3 protein: ASSQAQGSNQPQH
J gene: TRBJ2-7; V gene: TRBV7-3; CDR3 protein: ASSLVAGSYEQY
J gene: TRBJ1-1; V gene: TRBV19; CDR3 protein: ASRTRGGMTEAF
J gene: TRBJ2-7; V gene: TRBV27; CDR3 protein: ASSLRRTGSYEQY
J gene: TRBJ2-7; V gene: TRBV11-2; CDR3 protein: ASSFSSDRTYEQY
J gene: TRBJ1-2; V gene: TRBV29-1; CDR3 protein: SVEMPGYAYGYT
J gene: TRBJ2-1; V gene: TRBV4-1; CDR3 protein: ASMMGGEQF
J gene: TRBJ1-4; V gene: TRBV9; CDR3 protein: ASSPGTWIATNEKLF
J gene: TRBJ2-1; V gene: TRBV28; CDR3 protein: ASSGARDRGSNEQF
J gene: TRBJ1-6; V gene: TRBV9; CDR3 protein: ASSQSGGGSPLH
J gene: TRBJ1-3; V gene: TRBV19; CDR3 protein: ASSVTGHSGNTIY
J gene: TRBJ1-1; V gene: TRBV7-9; CDR3 protein: ASSLARGNTEAF
J gene: TRBJ1-2; V gene: TRBV4-1; CDR3 protein: ASSQDPGGGWGYT
J gene: TRBJ1-2; V gene: TRBV28; CDR3 protein: ASSASWDRGLQNYGYT
J gene: TRBJ1-2; V gene: TRBV27; CDR3 protein: ASSLTGGPNYGYT
J gene: TRBJ2-7; V gene: TRBV7-6; CDR3 protein: ASSSAGTSNPLGYEQY
J gene: TRBJ2-7; V gene: TRBV5-1; CDR3 protein: ASSLETGGWEQY